Only a few counts were recorded for the clone carrying this T cell receptor beta chain. What it binds is not known. TCRdb itself ran the 5' RACE reads through MiXCR, one entry per CDR3 protein. The data contain some 300,000 distinct CDR3 sequences, roughly 8.7% of them seen just once; the ten biggest clones take up 3% to 4%. The source of the sample is a study of T cells after yellow fever vaccination. For the study at large: Preparing low-cell-number fractions relied on SMART-Seq v4 Ultra Low Input.

Study-level findings and limits: FACS-sorted repertoires could contain abundant clonotypes contaminating from the bulk population. A large majority of primary-vaccination clones showed up again after the booster (approximately 96% CD4, around 90% CD8).

The sample here was CD4+ T cells sorted from PBMCs, taken 5 days after the yellow fever booster vaccination. The sequence was obtained from a man between 18 and 35 years old who received the YFV17D yellow fever vaccine.

CDR3 nucleotide sequence: TGTGCCAGCAGTTACTCGCGCGTCACCTCCTACGAGCAGTACTTC. This sequence encodes CASSYSRVTSYEQYF. This chain joins TRBV6-2 or TRBV6-3 and TRBJ2-7; D unclear. The CDR3 is 15 residues long. The germline V gene has CDR1 MNHEY and CDR2 SVGEGT. The V end lost 0 bases, the J end lost 0 bases, and 9 bases lay between the germline ends.